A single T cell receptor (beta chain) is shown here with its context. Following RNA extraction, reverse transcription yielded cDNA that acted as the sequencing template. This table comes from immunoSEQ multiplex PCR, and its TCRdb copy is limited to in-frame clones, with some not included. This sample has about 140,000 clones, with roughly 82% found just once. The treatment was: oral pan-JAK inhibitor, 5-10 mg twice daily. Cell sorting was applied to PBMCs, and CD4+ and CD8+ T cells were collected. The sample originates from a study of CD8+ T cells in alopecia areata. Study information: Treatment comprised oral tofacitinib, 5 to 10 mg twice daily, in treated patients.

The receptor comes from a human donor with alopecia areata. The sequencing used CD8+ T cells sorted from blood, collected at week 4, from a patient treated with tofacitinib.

CDR3 sequence reads: CSARNRDKGSNWHYGYTF. The CDR3 bases are TGCAGCGCCAGGAACCGGGACAAGGGTTCGAACTGGCACTATGGCTACACCTTC. V usage is TRBV29-1 and J usage is TRBJ1-2; weak D call: TRBD1 (6 bases). The V end was cut by 7 bases, the J end by 3 bases, with 30 bases between. This CDR3 comprises 18 residues. CDR1 and CDR2 (germline): SQVTM, ANQGSEA.